The sequence of this T cell receptor (beta chain) was determined in a study of blood T cell repertoires in COVID-19. Study-wide context: Samples taken during acute and convalescent COVID-19 were collected in the United States, Italy and Spain. The analysed material was cDNA or gDNA that came from T cells, B-cell-depleted T cells, or PBMCs.

As originally analysed: Reference gene primer amplification in the assay estimated nucleated cell counts. Data came from immunoSEQ multiplex PCR; TCRdb stores just in-frame clones and leaves some out. That table gives V, J and clone size, and the DNA gave D and trimming. This sample has some 140,000 clones, with around 83% found just once. Germline V gene lookup returns CDR1 DFQATT and CDR2 SNEGSKA (reference sequence). The CDR3 sequence is 14 residues long. The germline V and J ends were trimmed by 3 bases and 1 base, with 12 bases remaining between them. Sequenced material: peripheral blood. The receptor's source is an older woman with acute or convalescent COVID-19. V is TRBV20-1 and J is TRBJ1-1; D gene ambiguous. CDR3 loop: CSASPRNGNTEAFF. CDR3 nucleotide sequence: TGCAGTGCTAGTCCCAGGAATGGGAACACTGAAGCTTTCTTT.